Sequencing of this T cell receptor beta chain was carried out in a study of T-cell memory formation after mild COVID-19 (dated by TCRdb to 2020 to 2023). The study in broad terms: TCR sequence clusters from the two donors were found to be largely donor specific. T-cell clones expanding and contracting after mild COVID-19 in two donors were tracked by longitudinal TCRalpha and TCRbeta repertoire sequencing. Two young, previously healthy adult volunteers made up the cohort, one male and one female.

Overall study results and their limits: SARS-CoV-2 specificity of the second-wave clones peaking on day 37 was not confirmed. Contracting CD4+ clones were found mainly in CM and EM memory subsets, while CD8+ clones were enriched in EMRA. The detection of some responding clones in pre-infection memory suggests that pre-existing cross-reactive memory T cells joined the SARS-CoV-2 response. Clones contracting from day 15 to 85 had balanced CD4/CD8 phenotypes, while a second wave expanding from day 15 to 37 was biased towards CD4+. The study covered only two mild cases, and larger cohorts including severe cases with pre-infection samples were considered necessary.

This clonotype was recorded a few times. Its antigen remains undetermined. Within one base of it there is no much larger clone, and no base qualities were kept. Taken from cysteine to phenylalanine, the CDR3 has 12 residues. Kept here is only the CDR3 DNA, which spans 36 bases and is read in frame from base 1. The trim is 3 bases for V and 5 bases for J, with a gap of 10 bases between the germline ends. CDR1 and CDR2, per the germline V gene (reference sequence), are DFQATT and SNEGSKA. Ficoll-Paque density gradient centrifugation was the method used to isolate PBMCs. The instrument was an Illumina NovaSeq 6000. cDNA libraries for TCRalpha and TCRbeta were prepared by 5'RACE using constant-segment primers, with sample barcodes and unique molecular identifiers added. Trizol reagent was used to extract RNA from every sample. Amplification of the libraries took two PCR steps, and the second step added a second sample barcode plus Illumina TruSeq adapters. The libraries were sequenced on an Illumina NovaSeq using 2 x 150 bp paired-end reads. As for the original processing: Demultiplexing of reads and collapsing into UMI-guided consensus sequences were performed with migec v1.2.7. Using mixcr v2.1.11, UMI consensuses were aligned to TRA and TRB V and J templates and then assembled into clonotypes. Clonotypes were classified as expanded or contracted when called significant by both edgeR and NoisET, with noise models trained on biological replicates. edgeR calls used a false discovery rate-adjusted p below 0.01 and a log2 fold-change threshold of 1. As an exploratory analysis of dynamics, PCA with hierarchical clustering was applied to max-normalized trajectories of the 1000 most abundant clonotypes. Separately sequenced CD4+ and CD8+ repertoires were used to assign the CD4 or CD8 phenotype of responding clones. Clones were called with MiXCR by TCRdb after fastp trimmed the public reads at Q25, and only in-frame beta chains were retained. Merged by CDR3 protein, the rows form single entries marked with the most common genes and DNA. TCRdb assigned the V and J calls; the authors' analysis was not used. The sample table contains hundreds of thousands of distinct CDR3 sequences; only one count was recorded for around a sixth of them. Of the sample, under 25% is held by the ten largest clones.

Input material: PBMCs or a T cell subset sorted from them (not recorded which). In this chain, TRBV20-1 is recombined with TRBJ2-5, with TRBD2 tentatively as D gene (6 bases match). The clonotype was recovered from a man between 18 and 29 years old who had mild COVID-19 (a few samples of this study predate the infection). The sample titles of this study are shuffled in the database, so cell type and time point are left out; the donor was told from shared clones. The nucleotide sequence is given as TGCAGTGCTAGGATAGGGAGGGAGACCCAGTACTTC. Its translation is CSARIGRETQYF.